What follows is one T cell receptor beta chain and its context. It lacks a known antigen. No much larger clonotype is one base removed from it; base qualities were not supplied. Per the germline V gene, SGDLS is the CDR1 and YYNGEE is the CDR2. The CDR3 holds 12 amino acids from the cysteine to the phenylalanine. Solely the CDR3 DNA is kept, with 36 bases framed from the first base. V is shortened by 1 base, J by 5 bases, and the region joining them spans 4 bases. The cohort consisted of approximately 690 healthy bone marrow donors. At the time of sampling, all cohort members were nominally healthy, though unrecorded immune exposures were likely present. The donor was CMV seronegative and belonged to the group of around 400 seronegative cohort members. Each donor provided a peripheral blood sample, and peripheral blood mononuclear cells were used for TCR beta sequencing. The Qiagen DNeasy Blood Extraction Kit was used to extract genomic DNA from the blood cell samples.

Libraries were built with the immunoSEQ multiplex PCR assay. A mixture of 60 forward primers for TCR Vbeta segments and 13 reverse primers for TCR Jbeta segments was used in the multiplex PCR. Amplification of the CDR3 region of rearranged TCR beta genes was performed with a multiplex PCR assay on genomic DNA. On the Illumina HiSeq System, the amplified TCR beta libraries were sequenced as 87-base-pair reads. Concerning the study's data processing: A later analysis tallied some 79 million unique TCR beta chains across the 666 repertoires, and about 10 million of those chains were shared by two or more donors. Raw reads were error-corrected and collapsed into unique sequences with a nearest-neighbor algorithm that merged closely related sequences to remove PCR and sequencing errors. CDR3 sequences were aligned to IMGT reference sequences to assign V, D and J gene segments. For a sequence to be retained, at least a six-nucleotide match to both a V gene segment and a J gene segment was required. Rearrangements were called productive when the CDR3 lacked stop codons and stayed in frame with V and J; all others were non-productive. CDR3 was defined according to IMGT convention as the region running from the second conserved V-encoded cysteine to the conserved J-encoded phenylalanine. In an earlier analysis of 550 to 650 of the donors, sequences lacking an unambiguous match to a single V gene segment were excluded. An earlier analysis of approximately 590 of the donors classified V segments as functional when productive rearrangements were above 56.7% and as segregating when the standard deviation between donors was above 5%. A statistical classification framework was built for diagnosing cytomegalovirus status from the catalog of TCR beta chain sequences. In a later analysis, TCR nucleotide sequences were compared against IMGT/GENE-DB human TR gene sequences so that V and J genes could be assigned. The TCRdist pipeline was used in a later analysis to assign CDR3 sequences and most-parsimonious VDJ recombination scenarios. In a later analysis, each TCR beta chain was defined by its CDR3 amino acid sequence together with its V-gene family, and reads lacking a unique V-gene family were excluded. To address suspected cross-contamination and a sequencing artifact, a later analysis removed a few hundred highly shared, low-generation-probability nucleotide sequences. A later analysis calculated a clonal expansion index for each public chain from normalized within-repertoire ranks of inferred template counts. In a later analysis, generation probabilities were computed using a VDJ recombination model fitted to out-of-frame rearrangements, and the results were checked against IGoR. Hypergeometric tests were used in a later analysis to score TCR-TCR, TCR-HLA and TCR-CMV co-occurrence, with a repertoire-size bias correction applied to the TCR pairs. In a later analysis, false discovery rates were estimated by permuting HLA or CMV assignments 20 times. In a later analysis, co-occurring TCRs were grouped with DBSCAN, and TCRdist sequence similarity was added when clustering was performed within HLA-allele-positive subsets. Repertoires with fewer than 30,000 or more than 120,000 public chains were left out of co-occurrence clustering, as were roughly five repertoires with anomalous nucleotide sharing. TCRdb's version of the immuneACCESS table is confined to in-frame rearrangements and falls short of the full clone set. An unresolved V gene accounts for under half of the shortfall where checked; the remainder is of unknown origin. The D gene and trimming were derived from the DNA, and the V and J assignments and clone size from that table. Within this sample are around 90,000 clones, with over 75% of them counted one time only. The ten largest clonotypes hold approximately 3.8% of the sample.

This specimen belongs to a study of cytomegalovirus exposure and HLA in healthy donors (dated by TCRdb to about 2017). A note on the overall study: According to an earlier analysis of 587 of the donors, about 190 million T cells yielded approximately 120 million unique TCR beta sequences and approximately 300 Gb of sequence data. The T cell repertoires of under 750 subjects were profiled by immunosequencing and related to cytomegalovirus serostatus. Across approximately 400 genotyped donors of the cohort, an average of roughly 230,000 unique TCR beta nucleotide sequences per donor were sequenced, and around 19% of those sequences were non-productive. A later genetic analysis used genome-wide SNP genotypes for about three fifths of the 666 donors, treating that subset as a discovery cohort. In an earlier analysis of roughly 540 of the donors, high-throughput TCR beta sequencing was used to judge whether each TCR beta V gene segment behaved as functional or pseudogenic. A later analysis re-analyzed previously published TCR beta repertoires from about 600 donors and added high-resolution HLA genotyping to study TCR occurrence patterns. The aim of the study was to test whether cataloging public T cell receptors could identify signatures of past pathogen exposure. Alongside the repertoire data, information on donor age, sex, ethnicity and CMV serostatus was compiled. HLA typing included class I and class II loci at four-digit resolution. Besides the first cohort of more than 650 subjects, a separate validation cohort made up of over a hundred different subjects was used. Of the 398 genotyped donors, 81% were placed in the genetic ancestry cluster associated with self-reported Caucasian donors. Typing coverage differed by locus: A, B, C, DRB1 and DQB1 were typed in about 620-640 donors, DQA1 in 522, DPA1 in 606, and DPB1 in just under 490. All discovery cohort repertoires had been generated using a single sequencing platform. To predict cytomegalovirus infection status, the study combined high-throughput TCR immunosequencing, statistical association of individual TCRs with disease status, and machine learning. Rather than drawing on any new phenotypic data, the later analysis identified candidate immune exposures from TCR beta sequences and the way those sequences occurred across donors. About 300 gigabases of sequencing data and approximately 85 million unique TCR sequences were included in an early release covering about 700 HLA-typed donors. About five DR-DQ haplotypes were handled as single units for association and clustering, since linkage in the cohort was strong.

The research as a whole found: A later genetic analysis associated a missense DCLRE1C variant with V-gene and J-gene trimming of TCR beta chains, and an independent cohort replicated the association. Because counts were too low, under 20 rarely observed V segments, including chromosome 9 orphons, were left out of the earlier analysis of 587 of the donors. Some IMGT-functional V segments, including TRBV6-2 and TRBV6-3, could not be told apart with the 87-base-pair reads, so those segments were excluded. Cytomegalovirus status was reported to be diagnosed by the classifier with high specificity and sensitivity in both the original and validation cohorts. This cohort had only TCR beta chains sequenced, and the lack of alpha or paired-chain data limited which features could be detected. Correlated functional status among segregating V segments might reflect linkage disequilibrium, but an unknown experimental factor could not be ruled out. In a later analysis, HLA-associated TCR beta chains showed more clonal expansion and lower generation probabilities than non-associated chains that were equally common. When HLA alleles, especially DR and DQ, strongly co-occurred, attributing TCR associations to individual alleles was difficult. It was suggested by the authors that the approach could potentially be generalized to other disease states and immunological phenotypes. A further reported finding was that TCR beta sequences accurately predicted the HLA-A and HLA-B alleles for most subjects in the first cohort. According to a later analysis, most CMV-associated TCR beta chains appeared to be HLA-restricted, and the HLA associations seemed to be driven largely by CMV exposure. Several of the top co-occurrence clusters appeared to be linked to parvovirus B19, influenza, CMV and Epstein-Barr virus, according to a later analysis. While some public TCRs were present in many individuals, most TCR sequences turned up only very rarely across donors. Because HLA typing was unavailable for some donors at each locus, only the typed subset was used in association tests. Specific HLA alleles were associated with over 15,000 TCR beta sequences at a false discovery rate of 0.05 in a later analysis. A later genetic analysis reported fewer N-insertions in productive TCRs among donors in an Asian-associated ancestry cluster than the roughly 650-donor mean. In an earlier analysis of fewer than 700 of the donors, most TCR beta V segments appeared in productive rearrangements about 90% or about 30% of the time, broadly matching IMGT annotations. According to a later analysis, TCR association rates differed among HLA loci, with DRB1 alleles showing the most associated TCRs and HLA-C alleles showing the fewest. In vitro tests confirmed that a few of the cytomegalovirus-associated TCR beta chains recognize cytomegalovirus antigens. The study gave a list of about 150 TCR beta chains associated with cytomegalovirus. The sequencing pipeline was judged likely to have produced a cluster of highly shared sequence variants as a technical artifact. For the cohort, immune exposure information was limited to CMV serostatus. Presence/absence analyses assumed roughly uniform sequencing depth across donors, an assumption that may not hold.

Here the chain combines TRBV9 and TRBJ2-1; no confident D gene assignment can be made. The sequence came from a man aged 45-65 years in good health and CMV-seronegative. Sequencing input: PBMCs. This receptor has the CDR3 CASSVQNNEQFF. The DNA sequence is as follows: TGTGCCAGCAGCGTACAAAACAATGAGCAGTTCTTC.